A selection of T cell receptor beta chains follows, all from one sample in a study of identical twins. Via MiXCR, TCRdb re-called the 5' RACE reads, giving one row per CDR3 protein. The sample lists around 690,000 distinct CDR3 sequences, 21% occurring once. These data are also associated with another study on T cells expressing NK-cell markers.

The sample consisted of PBMCs. All receptors come from a woman aged 18-29 years in good health. The CDR3 runs from the conserved cysteine through the conserved F or W. The D gene is left open where the match is weak. Size is stated for part of the rows, as once, few or many counts, or as a class when the clone is expanded.

abundance,v_gene,d_gene,j_gene,CDR3nt,CDR3aa
NA,TRBV6-1,NA,TRBJ1-6,TGTGCCAGCGGAGGCGATTCACCCCTCCACTTT,CASGGDSPLHF
few,TRBV20-1,NA,TRBJ2-3,TGCAGTGCTAGAGCCTTGACGGGGCGGTCTAACACAGATACGCAGTATTTT,CSARALTGRSNTDTQYF
once,TRBV7-8,TRBD1,TRBJ2-1,TGTGCCAGCAGCAGACAGGGGGCCACCACCTACAATGAGCAGTTCTTC,CASSRQGATTYNEQFF
few,TRBV29-1,NA,TRBJ1-1,TGCAGCGTCCAACAGAAACAGAACACTGAAGCTTTCTTT,CSVQQKQNTEAFF
few,TRBV5-6,NA,TRBJ1-2,TGTGCCAGCAGCTTGGGGCTGCCCATCTATGGCTACACCTTC,CASSLGLPIYGYTF
few,TRBV5-6,TRBD2,TRBJ2-7,TGTGCCAGCAGCTTGTATCGGCGGGAGAGGTACGAGCAGTACTTC,CASSLYRRERYEQYF
many,TRBV6-5,TRBD2,TRBJ2-3,TGTGCCAGCAGTTCCTATAGCGGGGTCACAGATACGCAGTATTTT,CASSSYSGVTDTQYF
many,TRBV19,NA,TRBJ1-2,TGTGCCAGTAGTATCGCCGGGACGGTATGGGGCTACACCTTC,CASSIAGTVWGYTF
NA,TRBV12-5,NA,TRBJ2-3,TGTGCTAGTGGTTTGGTCCAACCCTTCGATACGCAGTATTTT,CASGLVQPFDTQYF
few,TRBV6-1,TRBD1,TRBJ2-7,TGTGCCAGCAGCCTCGATCAGGACAGGGTCTACGAGCAGTACTTC,CASSLDQDRVYEQYF
many,TRBV5-1,TRBD1,TRBJ2-2,TGCGCCAGCAGCTTGGGTGACAGGGACACCGGGGAGCTGTTTTTT,CASSLGDRDTGELFF
NA,TRBV12-3/TRBV12-4,NA,TRBJ2-5,TGTGCCAGCAGCCAGCAGAAGACCCAGTACTTC,CASSQQKTQYF
many,TRBV12-3/TRBV12-4,NA,TRBJ2-7,TGTGCCAGCAGTACCGGGACGGTGACCTACGAGCAGTACTTC,CASSTGTVTYEQYF
NA,TRBV27,NA,TRBJ2-7,TGTGCCAGCAGTCCGGCCCTCATCTACGAGCAGTACTTC,CASSPALIYEQYF
many,TRBV29-1,NA,TRBJ2-5,TGCAGCGTAACCTCCGGACAAGAGACCCAGTACTTC,CSVTSGQETQYF
NA,TRBV4-3,NA,TRBJ1-1,TGCGCCAGCAGCCAAGATGGGGGCTTGCTCTTCTTT,CASSQDGGLLFF
few,TRBV6-5,TRBD2,TRBJ2-1,TGTGCCAGCAGTTACCCCACTAGCGGTGACTACAATGAGCAGTTCTTC,CASSYPTSGDYNEQFF
NA,TRBV7-9,NA,TRBJ2-1,TGTGCCAGCAGCACAAAGCTAGCGAGGACGTACAATGAGCAGTTCTTC,CASSTKLARTYNEQFF
NA,TRBV20-1,NA,TRBJ1-5,TGCAGTGCTAGAGATCGGGCGATAAATCAGCCCCAGCATTTT,CSARDRAINQPQHF
NA,TRBV6-1,NA,TRBJ1-1,TGTGCCAGCAGTCTTCGGGGCGGGCAGCATGAAGCTTTCTTT,CASSLRGGQHEAFF
NA,TRBV12-3/TRBV12-4,NA,TRBJ1-1,TGTGCCAGCAGTTTAGCGCTGGGGCCCGGGTTGGCTTTCTTT,CASSLALGPGLAFF
NA,TRBV19,NA,TRBJ2-1,TGTGCCAGTAGTATAGGCGATCGTATAGCATACAATGAGCAGTTCTTC,CASSIGDRIAYNEQFF
few,TRBV29-1,NA,TRBJ2-5,TGCAGCGTGGCCCGAGGCCAAGAGACCCAGTACTTC,CSVARGQETQYF
few,TRBV5-1,NA,TRBJ1-1,TGCGCCAGCAGCCCTGGAGGGACTATGAACACTGAAGCTTTCTTT,CASSPGGTMNTEAFF
few,TRBV20-1,TRBD2,TRBJ2-7,TGCAGTGCTGGACTAGCGGGAGGGACCCACGAGCAGTACTTC,CSAGLAGGTHEQYF
NA,TRBV11-3,NA,TRBJ2-1,TGTGCCAGCAGCCCGACTCGAGACTCCTACAATGAGCAGTTCTTC,CASSPTRDSYNEQFF
NA,TRBV4-3,NA,TRBJ2-1,TGCGCCAGCAGCCAATCTGTCCGAGAAGACAATGAGCAGTTCTTC,CASSQSVREDNEQFF
few,TRBV10-3,NA,TRBJ2-1,TGTGCCATCAGTGAGTCGAAAGACCCAATGAATGAGCAGTTCTTC,CAISESKDPMNEQFF
few,TRBV20-1,NA,TRBJ2-7,TGCAGTTACCGCGCGGGAACCAGCTACGAGCAGTACTTC,CSYRAGTSYEQYF
few,TRBV6-1,NA,TRBJ2-7,TGTGCCAGCGATACAGGGACCTCCTACGAGCAGTACTTC,CASDTGTSYEQYF
many,TRBV7-8,NA,TRBJ2-3,TGTGCCAGCAGCCCTGACCTGACTAGCACAGATACGCAGTATTTT,CASSPDLTSTDTQYF